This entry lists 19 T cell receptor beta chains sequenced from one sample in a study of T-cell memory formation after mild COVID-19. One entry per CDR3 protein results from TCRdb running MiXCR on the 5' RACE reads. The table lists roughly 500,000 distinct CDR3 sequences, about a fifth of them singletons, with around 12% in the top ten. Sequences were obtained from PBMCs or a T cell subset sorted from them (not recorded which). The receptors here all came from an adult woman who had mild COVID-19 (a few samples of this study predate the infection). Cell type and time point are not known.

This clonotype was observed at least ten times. The CDR3 is CASSSDRDEQYF. The CDR3 DNA sequence: TGTGCCAGCAGCAGTGACAGGGACGAGCAGTACTTC. V is TRBV5-5 and J is TRBJ2-7, with 7 bases identical to TRBD1. J gave up 5 bases and V 4 bases, and 3 bases lay outside the gene matches. The CDR3 extends over 12 amino acids. Looked up from germline, CDR1 is SGHKS and CDR2 is YYEKEE (reference sequence).

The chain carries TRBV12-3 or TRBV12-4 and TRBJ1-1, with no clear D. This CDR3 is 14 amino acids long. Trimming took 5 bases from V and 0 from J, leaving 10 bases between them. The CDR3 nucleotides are TGTGCCAGCAGTCCCGAGGTAATGAACACTGAAGCTTTCTTT. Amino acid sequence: CASSPEVMNTEAFF.

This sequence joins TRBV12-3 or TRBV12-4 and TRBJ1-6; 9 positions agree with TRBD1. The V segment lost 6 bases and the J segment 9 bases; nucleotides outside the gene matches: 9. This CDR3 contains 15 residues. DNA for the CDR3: TGTGCCAGCAGCGGCCCGGGACAGGGAATTTCACCCCTCCACTTT. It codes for CASSGPGQGISPLHF.

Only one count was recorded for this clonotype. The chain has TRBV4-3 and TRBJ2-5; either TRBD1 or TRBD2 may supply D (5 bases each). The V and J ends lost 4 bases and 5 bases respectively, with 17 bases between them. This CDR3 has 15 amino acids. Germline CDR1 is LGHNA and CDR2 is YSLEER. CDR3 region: CASSLSGSSAETQYF. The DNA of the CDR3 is TGCGCCAGCAGCCTCTCAGGGAGTTCAGCGGAGACCCAGTACTTC.

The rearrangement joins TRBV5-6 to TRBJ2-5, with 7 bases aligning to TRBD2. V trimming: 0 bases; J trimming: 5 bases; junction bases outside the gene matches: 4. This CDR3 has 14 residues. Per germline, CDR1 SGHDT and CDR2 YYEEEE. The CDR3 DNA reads TGTGCCAGCAGCTTGGATTCACTAGCGGAGACCCAGTACTTC. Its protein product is CASSLDSLAETQYF.

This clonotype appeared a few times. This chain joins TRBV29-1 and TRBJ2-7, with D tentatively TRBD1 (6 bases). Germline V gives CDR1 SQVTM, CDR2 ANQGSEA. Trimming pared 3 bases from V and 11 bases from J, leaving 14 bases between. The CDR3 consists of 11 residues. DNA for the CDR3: TGCAGCGTTGATATTTATAACAGGGAGTACTTC. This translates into CSVDIYNREYF.

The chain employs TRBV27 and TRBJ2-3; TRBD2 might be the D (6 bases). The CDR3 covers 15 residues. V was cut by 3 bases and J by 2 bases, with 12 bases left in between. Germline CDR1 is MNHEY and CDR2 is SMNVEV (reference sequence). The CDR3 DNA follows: TGTGCCAGCAGTTTTTGGGACTCCCCCACAGATACGCAGTATTTT. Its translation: CASSFWDSPTDTQYF.

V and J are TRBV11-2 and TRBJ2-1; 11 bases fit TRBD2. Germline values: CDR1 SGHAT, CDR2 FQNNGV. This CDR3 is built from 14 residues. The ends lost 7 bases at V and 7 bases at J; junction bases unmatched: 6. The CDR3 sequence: CASIDSGRANEQFF. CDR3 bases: TGTGCCAGCATCGATAGCGGGAGGGCGAATGAGCAGTTCTTC. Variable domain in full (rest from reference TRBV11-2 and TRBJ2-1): EAGVAQSPRYKIIEKRQSVAFWCNPISGHATLYWYQQILGQGPKLLIQFQNNGVVDDSQLPKDRFSAERLKGVDSTLKIQPAKLEDSAVYLCASIDSGRANEQFFGPGTRLTVL.

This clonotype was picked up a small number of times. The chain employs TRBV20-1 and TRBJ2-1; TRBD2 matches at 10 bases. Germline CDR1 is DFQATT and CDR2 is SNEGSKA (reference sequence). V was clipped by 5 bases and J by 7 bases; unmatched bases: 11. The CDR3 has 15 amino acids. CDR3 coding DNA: TGCAGTGCTCCAACGGGAGCGGGAGGGTGGAATGAGCAGTTCTTC. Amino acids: CSAPTGAGGWNEQFF.

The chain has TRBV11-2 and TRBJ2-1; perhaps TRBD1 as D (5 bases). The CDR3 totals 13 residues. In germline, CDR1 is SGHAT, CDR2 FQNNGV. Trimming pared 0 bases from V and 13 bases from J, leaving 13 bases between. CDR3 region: CASSLDTRVDQFF. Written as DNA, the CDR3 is TGTGCCAGCAGCTTAGATACCAGGGTAGATCAGTTCTTC.

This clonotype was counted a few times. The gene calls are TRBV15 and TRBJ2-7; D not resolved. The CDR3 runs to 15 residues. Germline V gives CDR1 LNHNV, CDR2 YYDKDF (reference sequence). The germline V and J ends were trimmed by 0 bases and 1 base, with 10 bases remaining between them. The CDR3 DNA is TGTGCCACCAGCAGAGATTCGGCGTCGTCCTACGAGCAGTACTTC. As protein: CATSRDSASSYEQYF.

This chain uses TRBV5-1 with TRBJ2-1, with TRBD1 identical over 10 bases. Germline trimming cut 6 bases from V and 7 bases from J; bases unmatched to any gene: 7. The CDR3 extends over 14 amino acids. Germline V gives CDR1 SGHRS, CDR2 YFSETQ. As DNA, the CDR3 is TGCGCCAGCATTAGGGGACAGGGGTGGAATGAGCAGTTCTTC. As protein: CASIRGQGWNEQFF.

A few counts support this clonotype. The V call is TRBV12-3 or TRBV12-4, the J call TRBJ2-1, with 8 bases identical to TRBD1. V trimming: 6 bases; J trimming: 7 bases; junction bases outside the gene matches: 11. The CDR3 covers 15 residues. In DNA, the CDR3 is TGTGCCAGCAGCCCCGGACAGGGTTGGAAGAATGAGCAGTTCTTC. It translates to CASSPGQGWKNEQFF.

The CDR3 DNA follows: TGCAGCGTCAGAGAGACTTATAACTCCTACGAGCAGTACTTC. It yields the protein CSVRETYNSYEQYF. The chain carries TRBV29-1 and TRBJ2-7; no definite D call. CDR1 SQVTM and CDR2 ANQGSEA come from the germline V gene. Trimming left V 6 bases short and J 0 bases short, with 15 bases between. The CDR3 loop spans 14 amino acids.

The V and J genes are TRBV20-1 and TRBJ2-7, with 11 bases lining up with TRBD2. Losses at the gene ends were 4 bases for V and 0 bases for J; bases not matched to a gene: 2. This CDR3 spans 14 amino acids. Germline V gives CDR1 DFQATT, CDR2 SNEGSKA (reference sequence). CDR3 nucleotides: TGCAGTGCTAAAGGGACTAGCGGCTCCTACGAGCAGTACTTC. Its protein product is CSAKGTSGSYEQYF.

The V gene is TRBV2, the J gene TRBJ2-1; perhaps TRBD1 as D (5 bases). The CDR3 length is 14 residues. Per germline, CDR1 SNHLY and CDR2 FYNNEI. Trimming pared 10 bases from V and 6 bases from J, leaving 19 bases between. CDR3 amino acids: CATDLSTVINEQFF. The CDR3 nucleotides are TGTGCCACCGACCTCTCGACAGTAATCAATGAGCAGTTCTTC.

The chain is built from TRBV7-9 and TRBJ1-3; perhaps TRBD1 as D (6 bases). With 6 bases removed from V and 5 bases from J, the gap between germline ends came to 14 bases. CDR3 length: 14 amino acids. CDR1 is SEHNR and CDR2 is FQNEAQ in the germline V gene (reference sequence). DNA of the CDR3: TGTGCCAGCAGTCCTACAGGGTTTCGAAACACCATATATTTT. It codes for CASSPTGFRNTIYF.

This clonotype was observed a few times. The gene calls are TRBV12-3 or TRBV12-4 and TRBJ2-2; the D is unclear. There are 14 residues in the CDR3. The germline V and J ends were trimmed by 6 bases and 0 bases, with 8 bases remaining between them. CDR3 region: CASRAQPNTGELFF. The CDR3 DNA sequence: TGTGCCAGCAGGGCCCAGCCGAACACCGGGGAGCTGTTTTTT.

The CDR3 region has the DNA TGTGCCAGCAGTGAGGTAGCGCCCCGGGGGGACATTCAGTACTTC. This encodes CASSEVAPRGDIQYF. This chain links TRBV2 with TRBJ2-4, with 7 bases identical to TRBD2. V gave up 3 bases and J gave up 8 bases; unmatched junction bases: 10. This CDR3 region has 15 residues. Germline CDR1 and CDR2: SNHLY and FYNNEI.